The 22 T cell receptor beta chains presented below share a single source sample, sequenced in a study of T cell responses to AZD1222 COVID-19 vaccine. TCRdb's table, derived via immunoSEQ multiplex PCR, lists solely in-frame clones and lacks some. The sample consists of 85,000 to 130,000 clones, around 91% of them appearing once. The sequences come from peripheral blood, collected on day 0 of AZD1222 vaccination. These receptors all come from an adult in good health.

This chain joins TRBV5-1 and TRBJ2-5; TRBD1 matches at 9 bases. The germline CDR1 and CDR2 sequences are SGHRS and YFSETQ. CDR3 size: 14 residues. V lost 2 bases and J lost 5; bases outside the gene matches: 4. As DNA, the CDR3 is TGCGCCAGCAGCTTCGTACAGGGGGCTGAGACCCAGTACTTC. This encodes CASSFVQGAETQYF. Looking up the rest from reference TRBV5-1 and TRBJ2-5 gives the full variable domain: KAGVTQTPRYLIKTRGQQVTLSCSPISGHRSVSWYQQTPGQGLQFLFEYFSETQRNKGNFPGRFSGRQFSNSRSEMNVSTLELGDSALYLCASSFVQGAETQYFGPGTRLLVL.

The chain links TRBV4-1 to TRBJ1-1, with D hard to call. Germline V gives CDR1 MGHRA, CDR2 YSYEKL. The CDR3 totals 15 residues. Trimming took 1 base from V and 1 from J, leaving 10 bases between them. The chain's CDR3 is CASSQVTFANTEAFF. The CDR3 DNA is TGCGCCAGCAGCCAAGTTACTTTTGCGAACACTGAAGCTTTCTTT.

This rearrangement joins TRBV9 to TRBJ2-3, with unresolved D. The CDR3 spans 15 residues. The germline V gene has CDR1 SGDLS and CDR2 YYNGEE. Trimming stripped 4 bases from V and 1 base from J, with 13 bases between. Here the CDR3 reads CASSSGPGGTDTQYF. For the CDR3, the DNA is TGTGCCAGCAGCTCGGGCCCTGGAGGCACAGATACGCAGTATTTT.

The chain is built from TRBV3-1 (or the pseudogene TRBV3-2) and TRBJ2-7; D may be TRBD1 or TRBD2 (5 bases each). The V end was cut by 0 bases, the J end by 6 bases, with 12 bases between. The V gene's germline CDR1 is LGHDT and CDR2 YNNKEL (reference sequence). The CDR3 covers 14 residues. CDR3 nucleotide sequence: TGTGCCAGCAGCCAAGAGGGGGTGACGGGCGAGCAGTACTTC. Translating gives CASSQEGVTGEQYF.

Written as DNA, the CDR3 is TGTGCCAGCAGTCCCCCGGGCAGCGATGGCTACACCTTC. This sequence encodes CASSPPGSDGYTF. V gene TRBV2 combines with J gene TRBJ1-2, with no clear D. Germline V lookup: CDR1 SNHLY, CDR2 FYNNEI. CDR3 length equals 13 residues. Trimming stripped 5 bases from V and 6 bases from J, with 13 bases between.

The chain couples TRBV5-1 to TRBJ2-7; D is ambiguous. V lost 4 bases, J lost 5 bases, and 7 bases lay in between. Germline CDR1 is SGHRS and CDR2 is YFSETQ. This CDR3 contains 11 residues. The CDR3 is CASSHSDEQYF. The CDR3 DNA follows: TGCGCCAGCAGCCACTCAGACGAGCAGTACTTC.

A single count supports this clone. The V gene is TRBV11-1, the J gene TRBJ1-6, with 8 nucleotides matching TRBD1. J lost 6 bases, V lost 5 bases, and 3 bases had no gene match. This CDR3 spans 14 amino acids. The germline V gene encodes CDR1 SGHAT and CDR2 FQDESV (reference sequence). For the CDR3, the DNA is TGTGCCAGCAGCCTTACAGGGGGTAATTCACCCCTCCACTTT. Its translation: CASSLTGGNSPLHF.

The rearrangement links TRBV4-1 to TRBJ2-5; TRBD2 might be the D (5 bases). The CDR3 spans 13 residues. The V gene's germline CDR1 is MGHRA and CDR2 YSYEKL. With 4 bases removed from V and 5 bases from J, the gap between germline ends came to 11 bases. The CDR3 loop is CASSLDYLETQYF. CDR3 DNA: TGCGCCAGCAGCCTAGACTATCTGGAGACCCAGTACTTC.

This chain connects TRBV29-1 to TRBJ2-1; D tentatively reads TRBD1 or TRBD2 (5 bases each). This CDR3 spans 11 amino acids. V gave up 4 bases and J gave up 7 bases, with 8 bases separating them. CDR1 SQVTM and CDR2 ANQGSEA come from the germline V gene. Here the CDR3 reads CSVVWGNEQFF. The CDR3 nucleotides are TGCAGCGTTGTCTGGGGGAATGAGCAGTTCTTC.

The CDR3 DNA is TGCAGTGCTAGTCTTCCGGGGGTAGGCTACACCTTC. It yields the protein CSASLPGVGYTF. This chain uses TRBV20-1 with TRBJ1-2; D may be TRBD1 (5 bases). The CDR3 runs 12 residues. Trimming stripped 3 bases from V and 8 bases from J, with 13 bases between. CDR1 and CDR2 from the germline V gene are DFQATT and SNEGSKA (reference sequence).

The V gene is TRBV7-6, the J gene TRBJ2-5; a possible D gene is TRBD2 (6 bases). V lost 1 base to trimming and J lost 4 bases, with 10 bases between them. CDR3 size: 14 residues. Germline values: CDR1 SGHVS, CDR2 FNYEAQ. CDR3 in amino acids: CASSLGRRGETQYF. The CDR3 region has the DNA TGTGCCAGCAGCTTAGGTCGGAGGGGAGAGACCCAGTACTTC.

Comments on this clone: Because the CDR3 is missing its conserved closing phenylalanine or tryptophan, this is likely a read error. The sample holds other DNA sequences that translate to the same CDR3. V usage is TRBV6-2 or TRBV6-3 and J usage is TRBJ1-6, with a tentative D call TRBD1 (5 bases). The CDR3 consists of 13 residues. Germline-derived CDR1 and CDR2 are MNHEY and SVGEGT. Trimming took off 2 bases at V and 7 bases at J, with 6 bases between the two ends. CDR3 region: CASSYRDNSPLHL. In nucleotides, the CDR3 is TGTGCCAGCAGTTACAGGGACAATTCACCCCTCCACCTT.

CDR3 DNA: TGTGCCAGCAGTTACACCGGTCAGGAGCTCGGAAACACCATATATTTT. Its translation is CASSYTGQELGNTIYF. This rearrangement joins TRBV6-5 to TRBJ1-3; no reliable D call. The germline V gene has CDR1 MNHEY and CDR2 SVGAGI. The CDR3 spans 16 residues. Trimming pared 2 bases from V and 4 bases from J, leaving 15 bases between.

V is TRBV5-6 and J is TRBJ2-1; D gene uncertain. V lost 0 bases to trimming and J lost 5 bases, with 9 bases between them. Germline CDR1 SGHDT, CDR2 YYEEEE. CDR3 length: 14 amino acids. CDR3 sequence: CASSLVVTHNEQFF. CDR3 nucleotide sequence: TGTGCCAGCAGCTTGGTTGTAACCCACAATGAGCAGTTCTTC.

J is TRBJ2-7 and V is TRBV5-4, with 9 nucleotides matching TRBD1. CDR3 length: 13 amino acids. V was clipped by 4 bases and J by 6 bases; unmatched bases: 5. Germline-derived CDR1 and CDR2 are SGHNT and YYREEE (reference sequence). CDR3 region: CASSGGQGGEQYF. CDR3 nucleotides: TGTGCCAGCAGCGGGGGACAGGGCGGCGAGCAGTACTTC.

This chain connects TRBV5-6 to TRBJ1-4; D remains unclear. CDR1 is SGHDT and CDR2 is YYEEEE in the germline V gene. The germline V and J ends were trimmed by 4 bases and 2 bases, with 12 bases remaining between them. The CDR3 is 15 amino acids. The CDR3 nucleotides read TGTGCCAGCAGCCGGCGCCAGTACACTAATGAAAAACTGTTTTTT. This codes for CASSRRQYTNEKLFF.

For this clone: As the CDR3 is not closed by the conserved phenylalanine or tryptophan, this likely results from a read error. V and J are TRBV6-4 and TRBJ1-6, with TRBD1 matching over 10 bases. V gave up 4 bases and J gave up 9 bases; unmatched junction bases: 6. CDR1 is MRHNA and CDR2 is SNTAGT in the germline V gene. CDR3 size: 15 residues. As DNA, the CDR3 is TGTGCCAGCAGTGTGCGGACAGGGGGTGCTTCACCCCTCCACCTT. Its protein product is CASSVRTGGASPLHL.

The V and J genes are TRBV2 and TRBJ1-2; tentative D call: TRBD1 (6 bases). The V and J ends lost 2 bases and 5 bases respectively, with 12 bases between them. Germline CDR1 reads SNHLY; CDR2 reads FYNNEI. The length of the CDR3 is 14 residues. In DNA form, the CDR3 reads TGTGCCAGCAGTGAATTCAGGGGTGGGTATGGCTACACCTTC. Residues: CASSEFRGGYGYTF.

The genes are TRBV5-1 and TRBJ2-1, with a possible D match to TRBD1 (5 bases). CDR3 length: 14 amino acids. Germline V lookup: CDR1 SGHRS, CDR2 YFSETQ. Trimming took off 5 bases at V and 7 bases at J, with 16 bases between the two ends. The CDR3 DNA reads TGCGCCAGCAGTGCCAGACAGATTAGGAATGAGCAGTTCTTC. This sequence encodes CASSARQIRNEQFF. Complete variable domain (other parts from reference TRBV5-1 and TRBJ2-1): KAGVTQTPRYLIKTRGQQVTLSCSPISGHRSVSWYQQTPGQGLQFLFEYFSETQRNKGNFPGRFSGRQFSNSRSEMNVSTLELGDSALYLCASSARQIRNEQFFGPGTRLTVL.

CDR3 sequence (DNA): TGTGCCAGCAGAAGGACAGACACAGATACGCAGTATTTT. Translated: CASRRTDTDTQYF. J is TRBJ2-3 and V is TRBV6-5; TRBD1 is a possible D gene (6 bases). The CDR3 spans 13 residues. The V end was cut by 6 bases, the J end by 2 bases, with 9 bases between. In germline, CDR1 is MNHEY, CDR2 SVGAGI.

The V call is TRBV5-6, the J call TRBJ2-1; 11 bases align to TRBD2. CDR3 size: 16 residues. Per germline, CDR1 SGHDT and CDR2 YYEEEE. V dropped 1 base and J dropped 4; count of bases not matched to a gene: 4. DNA for the CDR3: TGTGCCAGCAGCTTGCTAGCGGGGGGATATTACAATGAGCAGTTCTTC. Its translation is CASSLLAGGYYNEQFF.

This chain uses TRBV15 with TRBJ1-5, with 10 bases aligning to TRBD1. This CDR3 region has 14 residues. Germline V CDR1 and CDR2: LNHNV, YYDKDF (reference sequence). J was trimmed by 7 bases and V by 4 bases; bases with no gene match: 4. CDR3 nucleotides: TGTGCCACCAGCACCCGGACAGGGGGACAGCCCCAGCATTTT. Translated: CATSTRTGGQPQHF.